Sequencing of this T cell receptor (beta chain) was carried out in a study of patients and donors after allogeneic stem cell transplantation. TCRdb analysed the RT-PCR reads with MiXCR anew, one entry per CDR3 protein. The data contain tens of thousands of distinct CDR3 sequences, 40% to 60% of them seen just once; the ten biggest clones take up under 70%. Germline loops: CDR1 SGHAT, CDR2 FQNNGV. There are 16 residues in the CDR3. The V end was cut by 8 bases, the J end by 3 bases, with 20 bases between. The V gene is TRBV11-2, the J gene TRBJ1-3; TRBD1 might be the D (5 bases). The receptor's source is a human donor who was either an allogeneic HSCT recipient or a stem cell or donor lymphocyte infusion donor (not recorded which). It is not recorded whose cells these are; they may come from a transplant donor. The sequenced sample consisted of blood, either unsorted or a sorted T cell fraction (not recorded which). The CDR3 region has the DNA TGTGCCAGCTCCTTTAGGGCCGGACACGGTGGAAACACCATATATTTT. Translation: CASSFRAGHGGNTIYF.